Following are 15 T cell receptor beta chains from one sample sequenced in a study of blood T cells in healthy people across ages (dated by TCRdb to the mid-2010s). The protocol used for the library was 5' RACE. Sequencing relied on an Illumina HiSeq 2500. A second roughly 7 to 11 cycle PCR used a sample-barcoded 5' primer and a J-beta primer mix. Through fastp at Q25 and MiXCR, TCRdb rebuilt clones from the public reads, retaining in-frame beta chains. Each CDR3 protein appears once, grouped with its most common genes and DNA. The sample contains hundreds of thousands of distinct CDR3 sequences, 20% to 30% of them found a single time. 9.4% of the sample is taken by the ten largest. These same data were also listed under a study on T cells of mothers and their children.

Sample: blood. These receptors were collected from a boy younger than 18 in good health.

The chain joins TRBV2 to TRBJ2-2, with unresolved D. Germline-derived CDR1 and CDR2 are SNHLY and FYNNEI. The length of the CDR3 is 12 residues. V was cut by 3 bases and J by 7 bases, with 6 bases left in between. The CDR3 is CASSDFVGELFF. The CDR3 region has the DNA TGTGCCAGCAGTGATTTCGTCGGGGAGCTGTTTTTT.

The chain recombines TRBV5-1 with TRBJ1-4; 7 positions match TRBD1. Germline V gene lookup returns CDR1 SGHRS and CDR2 YFSETQ. This CDR3 has 15 residues. The V gene end was trimmed by 3 bases and the J gene end by 4 bases; junction bases not matched to a gene: 6. The CDR3 spells CASSSGTAYNEKLFF. In DNA form, the CDR3 reads TGCGCCAGCAGCTCGGGGACAGCCTATAATGAAAAACTGTTTTTT.

This clonotype was seen only a few times. This CDR3 is CASSLPSNRRAFF. In DNA, the CDR3 is TGTGCCAGCAGCCTCCCGAGCAACCGAAGAGCTTTCTTT. This chain connects TRBV7-2 to TRBJ1-1; D unresolved. The CDR3 spans 13 residues. The V end was cut by 5 bases, the J end by 10 bases, with 17 bases between. Germline CDR1 is SGHTA and CDR2 is FQGNSA.

The V call is TRBV7-9, the J call TRBJ2-2; 8 nucleotides line up with TRBD1. Germline CDR1 is SEHNR and CDR2 is FQNEAQ (reference sequence). J was trimmed by 6 bases and V by 5 bases; bases with no gene match: 8. This CDR3 is 15 amino acids long. CDR3 bases: TGTGCCAGCAGCGTAACCGGGACAGGTCCCGGGGAGCTGTTTTTT. Amino acid sequence: CASSVTGTGPGELFF.

This clonotype was seen more than once but under ten times. The V and J genes are TRBV10-3 and TRBJ1-4; unclear D gene. CDR1 ENHRY and CDR2 SYGVKD come from the germline V gene. The CDR3 has 13 amino acids. V was cut by 10 bases and J by 6 bases, with 15 bases left in between. DNA for the CDR3: TGTGCCACCGCGAATGGCGGGGATGAAAAACTGTTTTTT. Amino acids: CATANGGDEKLFF.

The chain employs TRBV18 and TRBJ2-2; possible D gene TRBD2, 5 bases. The CDR3 is 15 amino acids. Germline CDR1 and CDR2: KGHSH and LQKENI. The V and J ends lost 2 bases and 6 bases respectively, with 13 bases between them. CDR3 loop: CASSPASPTAGELFF. The CDR3 DNA sequence: TGTGCCAGCTCACCAGCTAGCCCGACGGCCGGGGAGCTGTTTTTT.

V is TRBV20-1 and J is TRBJ2-3, with 9 bases that match TRBD1. Germline CDR1 reads DFQATT; CDR2 reads SNEGSKA (reference sequence). V gave up 6 bases and J gave up 5 bases; unmatched junction bases: 15. This CDR3 comprises 16 residues. This chain's CDR3 is CSAWPARTGEVDTQYF. The CDR3 DNA reads as TGCAGTGCCTGGCCCGCTAGGACAGGGGAAGTAGATACGCAGTATTTT.

The chain couples TRBV29-1 to TRBJ2-7; 7 bases line up with TRBD1. After removal of 7 bases from V and 2 bases from J, the junction contained 5 bases not matched to a gene. The V gene's germline CDR1 is SQVTM and CDR2 ANQGSEA. CDR3 length equals 12 residues. The DNA for the CDR3 is TGCAGCGCTGTAACAGGGGCCTACGAGCAGTACTTC. Amino acid sequence: CSAVTGAYEQYF.

This chain joins TRBV3-1 and TRBJ1-2; 7 nucleotides match TRBD1. The V segment lost 7 bases and the J segment 5 bases; nucleotides outside the gene matches: 10. The CDR3 has 14 amino acids. Germline CDR1 and CDR2: LGHDT and YNNKEL (reference sequence). CDR3: CASTQGGLGYGYTF. CDR3 nucleotides: TGTGCCAGCACCCAGGGGGGCCTGGGGTATGGCTACACCTTC.

This clonotype turned up a few times. The chain employs TRBV27 and TRBJ2-7; 12 bases agree with TRBD2. The CDR3 covers 14 residues. V lost 6 bases to trimming and J lost 1 base; unmatched junction nucleotides: 1. CDR1 MNHEY and CDR2 SMNVEV come from the germline V gene (reference sequence). The DNA of the CDR3 is TGTGCCAGCAGGACTAGCGGGAGTTCCTACGAGCAGTACTTC. Protein product: CASRTSGSSYEQYF.

In this sample, this clonotype turned up a few times. The J gene is TRBJ2-7, the V gene TRBV19; 8 nucleotides agree with TRBD1. CDR1 LNHDA and CDR2 SQIVND come from the germline V gene (reference sequence). CDR3 length: 14 amino acids. J was trimmed by 7 bases and V by 5 bases; bases with no gene match: 10. The CDR3 bases are TGTGCCAGTAGTCCCACAGGACAGGGCGGTGAGCAGTACTTC. As protein: CASSPTGQGGEQYF.

Only a few counts were recorded for this clonotype. This chain uses TRBV7-3 with TRBJ1-3; D is ambiguous. Trimming stripped 2 bases from V and 2 bases from J, with 4 bases between. Germline V lookup: CDR1 SGHTA, CDR2 FQGTGA. This CDR3 contains 13 residues. In DNA, the CDR3 is TGTGCCAGCAGCTTAGTTCCTGGAAACACCATATATTTT. Translated, it gives CASSLVPGNTIYF.

This clonotype was picked up one time. V usage is TRBV7-2 and J usage is TRBJ2-5, with a possible D match to TRBD2 (7 bases). Germline V gene data show CDR1 as SGHTA and CDR2 as FQGNSA. The V and J ends lost 5 bases and 4 bases respectively, with 20 bases between them. CDR3 length equals 16 residues. For the CDR3, the DNA is TGTGCCAGCAGCCTCCTGGGAGGGGGGATTCGAGAGACCCAGTACTTC. Its translation is CASSLLGGGIRETQYF.

The sample holds a few counts of this clonotype. The CDR3 DNA reads TGTGCCAGCAGCCAGGGACAGGGGGCGGACTATGGCTACACCTTC. The encoded protein is CASSQGQGADYGYTF. The genes are TRBV12-3 or TRBV12-4 and TRBJ1-2; 12 nucleotides match TRBD1. The V and J ends lost 6 bases and 3 bases, in that order; junction bases with no gene match: 5. This CDR3 is built from 15 residues.

This clonotype was seen more than once but under ten times. This sequence joins TRBV29-1 and TRBJ2-5; no firm D call. Between the trimmed V and J ends, which lost 2 bases and 3 bases, there was a span of 4 bases. The CDR3 totals 11 residues. Germline V gives CDR1 SQVTM, CDR2 ANQGSEA. CDR3 coding DNA: TGCAGCGTTGAATGGGAAGAGACCCAGTACTTC. Amino acids: CSVEWEETQYF.